Presented here are 9 T cell receptor beta chains from one specimen sequenced in a study of cytomegalovirus exposure and HLA in healthy donors. The PCR ran on 60 Vbeta and 13 Jbeta primers. Clones were sequenced by immunoSEQ multiplex PCR, and TCRdb holds only the in-frame ones, with some missing. Of 250,000 to 350,000 clones listed, about four fifths were seen once; the top ten hold roughly 0.31%. Material for sequencing was PBMCs. The source is a girl aged 2-10 years in good health and CMV-seronegative.

The gene calls are TRBV6-4 and TRBJ2-1; 10 bases map to TRBD2. The CDR3 is 15 residues long. Germline CDR1 is MRHNA and CDR2 is SNTAGT. The J segment lost 4 bases and the V segment lost 3 bases, leaving 3 bases of the junction unmatched. The chain's CDR3 is CASSESAGGYNEQFF. The CDR3 DNA reads as TGTGCCAGCAGTGAATCAGCGGGGGGGTACAATGAGCAGTTCTTC.

This rearrangement joins TRBV6-5 to TRBJ2-7, with D possibly being TRBD1 (8 bases). V was cut by 1 base and J by 2 bases, with 12 bases left in between. This CDR3 region has 15 residues. Germline V CDR1 and CDR2: MNHEY, SVGAGI. For the CDR3, the DNA is TGTGCCAGCAGTTACTTACAGGGGGGGCCCTACGAGCAGTACTTC. Protein sequence: CASSYLQGGPYEQYF.

The rearrangement uses TRBV7-9 and TRBJ1-2; D unresolved. CDR1 is SEHNR, CDR2 FQNEAQ, per germline (reference sequence). The CDR3 extends over 12 amino acids. Trimming shortened V by 2 bases and J by 2 bases, and 3 bases separated the two germline ends. The CDR3 sequence is CASSLTNYGYTF. The CDR3, as DNA: TGTGCCAGCAGCTTAACAAACTATGGCTACACCTTC.

The chain employs TRBV9 and TRBJ1-3; D gene uncertain. Germline V gives CDR1 SGDLS, CDR2 YYNGEE. This CDR3 region has 15 residues. V was cut by 2 bases and J by 1 base, with 10 bases left in between. CDR3 region: CASSVSGSSGNTIYF. The CDR3 region has the DNA TGTGCCAGCAGCGTTTCCGGGAGTTCTGGAAACACCATATATTTT.

This clone was observed a handful of times. The chain couples TRBV6-5 to TRBJ2-7; no reliable D call. Between the trimmed V and J ends, which lost 0 bases and 0 bases, there was a span of 9 bases. This CDR3 has 15 amino acids. Germline V gene sequence: CDR1 MNHEY, CDR2 SVGAGI. The CDR3 DNA is TGTGCCAGCAGTTACTCGAGCCCATACTCCTACGAGCAGTACTTC. Its translation is CASSYSSPYSYEQYF.

The V call is TRBV28, the J call TRBJ2-2, with D maybe TRBD2 (5 bases). CDR3 length equals 17 residues. Germline V gene lookup returns CDR1 MDHEN and CDR2 SYDVKM. V was trimmed by 3 bases and J by 1 base, leaving 15 bases between them. CDR3 in DNA: TGTGCCAGCAGTTTTCCCACAAACCGGGAGAACACCGGGGAGCTGTTTTTT. It yields the protein CASSFPTNRENTGELFF.

The rearrangement links TRBV4-1 to TRBJ1-2; the D is unclear. Per germline, CDR1 MGHRA and CDR2 YSYEKL. This CDR3 spans 15 amino acids. The V gene lost 0 bases and the J gene lost 4 bases, with 12 bases spanning the gap. CDR3 loop: CASSQEVSVGYGYTF. CDR3 DNA: TGCGCCAGCAGCCAAGAAGTGAGCGTGGGCTATGGCTACACCTTC.

The chain recombines TRBV5-8 with TRBJ2-3; TRBD1 is a possible D gene (5 bases). The germline V gene encodes CDR1 SGHTS and CDR2 YDEGEE. The CDR3 has 15 amino acids. The V end was cut by 4 bases, the J end by 4 bases, with 16 bases between. Written as DNA, the CDR3 is TGTGCCAGCAGCCCACAGTGGGGCGAGGCAGATACGCAGTATTTT. This gives the protein CASSPQWGEADTQYF.

The chain recombines TRBV6-5 with TRBJ2-7; no reliable D call. The germline CDR1 and CDR2 sequences are MNHEY and SVGAGI. This CDR3 contains 14 residues. V was pared by 2 bases and J by 4 bases, with 12 bases between. CDR3 amino acids: CASSYLHSDYEQYF. CDR3 in DNA: TGTGCCAGCAGTTACCTCCACTCCGATTACGAGCAGTACTTC.